What follows are 9 T cell receptor beta chains derived from one specimen sequenced in a study of human T cells and chemical hapten exposure. Time point reported: patch test 2, 6 weeks after DPC sensitization. Regarding treatment: therapeutic diphenylcyclopropenone sensitization with weekly scalp DPC. A single record per CDR3 protein comes from TCRdb applying MiXCR to the RACE reads. The sample records about 40,000 distinct CDR3 sequences, just under 9% being singletons. Here the sequenced sample was whole blood, taken in connection with sensitization to the hapten diphenylcyclopropenone (DPC). The receptors derive from a woman aged 40 to 50 with alopecia areata. Some clones in this sample may be carry-over from other donors' samples.

This chain uses TRBV7-3 with TRBJ1-6; no reliable D call. CDR1 is SGHTA, CDR2 FQGTGA, per germline. The CDR3 totals 14 residues. Trimming removed 5 bases at V and 5 bases at J, with 10 bases between. The CDR3 reads CASSPGIHNSPLHF. The DNA of the CDR3 is TGTGCCAGCAGCCCGGGGATCCATAATTCACCCCTCCACTTT. The complete variable domain, with remaining parts taken from reference TRBV7-3 and TRBJ1-6, reads GAGVSQTPSNKVTEKGKYVELRCDPISGHTALYWYRQSLGQGPEFLIYFQGTGAADDSGLPNDRFFAVRPEGSVSTLKIQRTERGDSAVYLCASSPGIHNSPLHFGNGTRLTVT.

This clonotype was detected many times. V is TRBV6-5 and J is TRBJ2-1; D is uncertain. Trimming removed 0 bases from V and 0 bases from J, with 9 bases in between. CDR3 length: 16 residues. Germline V gene data show CDR1 as MNHEY and CDR2 as SVGAGI. DNA of the CDR3: TGTGCCAGCAGTTACTCCGGCAGCAGCTCCTACAATGAGCAGTTCTTC. Translated, it gives CASSYSGSSSYNEQFF.

The chain combines TRBV18 with TRBJ1-2; 8 bases fit TRBD1. CDR1 and CDR2 from the germline V gene are KGHSH and LQKENI. The CDR3 is 16 residues long. J lost 6 bases, V lost 2 bases, and 11 bases had no gene match. DNA of the CDR3: TGTGCCAGCTCACCATCTCAACAGGGGGAGCTACATGGCTACACCTTC. Its protein product is CASSPSQQGELHGYTF.

J is TRBJ2-3 and V is TRBV4-1; D remains ambiguous. Trimming removed 3 bases from V and 5 bases from J, with 12 bases in between. This CDR3 has 14 amino acids. From germline, CDR1 is MGHRA and CDR2 YSYEKL. The CDR3 DNA reads as TGCGCCAGCAGCCAGGGCCGAACTGGAGATACGCAGTATTTT. This codes for CASSQGRTGDTQYF.

This chain joins TRBV27 and TRBJ1-5; D remains ambiguous. The CDR3 totals 14 residues. CDR1 and CDR2 (germline): MNHEY, SMNVEV (reference sequence). Trimming took off 3 bases at V and 1 base at J, with 7 bases between the two ends. The CDR3 DNA follows: TGTGCCAGCAGTTTCAAGTGGAGCAATCAGCCCCAGCATTTT. Protein: CASSFKWSNQPQHF.

In this sample, this clonotype turned up many times. The chain recombines TRBV6-5 with TRBJ2-2, with D possibly being TRBD1 (6 bases). Per germline, CDR1 MNHEY and CDR2 SVGAGI. The CDR3 is 18 residues long. Trimming shortened V by 0 bases and J by 2 bases, and 16 bases separated the two germline ends. In DNA, the CDR3 is TGTGCCAGCAGTTACTCGGCAGGGGTCACCTATAACACCGGGGAGCTGTTTTTT. Encoded protein: CASSYSAGVTYNTGELFF.

This clonotype was counted many times. The rearrangement joins TRBV27 to TRBJ1-2, with TRBD1 matching 7 bases. Trimming removed 3 bases from V and 2 bases from J; junction bases left unmatched: 3. The CDR3 extends over 14 amino acids. CDR1 and CDR2 from the germline V gene are MNHEY and SMNVEV (reference sequence). CDR3 in amino acids: CASSFAGGNYGYTF. The CDR3 DNA reads TGTGCCAGCAGTTTCGCAGGGGGAAACTATGGCTACACCTTC.

This clonotype was recorded at least ten times. The rearrangement links TRBV11-2 to TRBJ1-3; 7 bases agree with TRBD1. This CDR3 is 15 amino acids long. V lost 3 bases and J lost 2; bases outside the gene matches: 4. Germline-derived CDR1 and CDR2 are SGHAT and FQNNGV. The CDR3: CASSFRGAPGNTIYF. For the CDR3, the DNA is TGTGCCAGCAGCTTCAGGGGGGCGCCTGGAAACACCATATATTTT.

V is TRBV7-3 and J is TRBJ2-5; weak D call: TRBD2 (6 bases). With 4 bases removed from V and 5 bases from J, the gap between germline ends came to 11 bases. Germline CDR1 reads SGHTA; CDR2 reads FQGTGA. The CDR3 runs to 13 residues. This CDR3 reads CASSWASGETQYF. The DNA of the CDR3 is TGTGCCAGCAGCTGGGCGAGCGGGGAGACCCAGTACTTC.